These 23 T cell receptor beta chains were all obtained from the same sample, sequenced in a study of T cell repertoires in cytomegalovirus infection. TCRdb called the reads again in MiXCR, with one record for every CDR3 protein. The data show roughly 250,000 distinct CDR3 sequences, with about 12% seen just once and 1.5% to 2% held by the top ten. Sequences were obtained from PBMCs. These receptors were obtained from a human donor in good health (CMV status not recorded). Some clones in this sample may be carry-over from other donors' samples.

This clonotype was detected a few times. Here the CDR3 DNA reads TGTGCCAGCAGCTTAGTTGTACCTCGCAATGAGCAGTTCTTC. Encoded protein: CASSLVVPRNEQFF. The rearrangement uses TRBV7-9 and TRBJ2-1; D uncertain. The CDR3 loop spans 14 amino acids. Trimming took 1 base from V and 6 from J, leaving 10 bases between them. Germline loops: CDR1 SEHNR, CDR2 FQNEAQ (reference sequence).

This clonotype has at least ten counts. The chain has TRBV29-1 and TRBJ2-7; 9 bases fit TRBD1. J lost 3 bases, V lost 4 bases, and 7 bases had no gene match. This CDR3 has 14 amino acids. Germline CDR1 SQVTM, CDR2 ANQGSEA. The CDR3, as DNA: TGCAGCGTTGGGGGGGGACAGGGTTACTACGAGCAGTACTTC. Protein: CSVGGGQGYYEQYF.

The V gene is TRBV6-2 or TRBV6-3, the J gene TRBJ2-5; D might be TRBD2 (7 bases). Trimming stripped 2 bases from V and 4 bases from J, with 14 bases between. This CDR3 is built from 15 residues. Germline V gene sequence: CDR1 MNHEY, CDR2 SVGEGT. The CDR3 DNA follows: TGTGCCAGCAGTTACCGGGACACGGGAGGAGAGACCCAGTACTTC. This sequence encodes CASSYRDTGGETQYF.

This clonotype has a count of ten or more. This sequence joins TRBV7-2 and TRBJ2-1, with D possibly TRBD2 on 7 matching bases. Germline-derived CDR1 and CDR2 are SGHTA and FQGNSA. V dropped 1 base and J dropped 5 bases, with 15 bases sitting between them. This CDR3 comprises 16 residues. CDR3 nucleotide sequence: TGTGCCAGCAGCTTAGTGGGGGGGGCTGCACACAATGAGCAGTTCTTC. Translation gives CASSLVGGAAHNEQFF.

This clonotype showed up many times. The chain uses TRBV7-3 and TRBJ2-6; a weak D match, TRBD1 (6 bases). Germline V lookup: CDR1 SGHTA, CDR2 FQGTGA. This CDR3 has 14 amino acids. With 5 bases removed from V and 4 bases from J, the gap between germline ends came to 9 bases. The CDR3 coding sequence is TGTGCCAGCAGCCCCACAGGGGGGGCCAACGTCCTGACTTTC. Translating it yields CASSPTGGANVLTF.

This clonotype was seen repeatedly, ten times or more. The J gene is TRBJ1-6, the V gene TRBV12-3 or TRBV12-4; a weak D match, TRBD1 (5 bases). Deletions cut 9 bases from V and 1 base from J, with 13 bases between. This CDR3 region has 15 residues. CDR3 nucleotide sequence: TGTGCCAGTCGGGGGGGAGGTTCCTATAATTCACCCCTCCACTTT. As protein: CASRGGGSYNSPLHF.

This clonotype was counted a few times. The chain uses TRBV2 and TRBJ2-1, with TRBD2 identical over 7 bases. The CDR3 is made up of 17 amino acids. The J segment lost 3 bases and the V segment lost 9 bases, leaving 17 bases of the junction unmatched. Germline V gives CDR1 SNHLY, CDR2 FYNNEI. The CDR3 coding sequence is TGTGCCAGTCTCCGAGGGGAGCGGGGCCTTCACTACAATGAGCAGTTCTTC. Amino acid sequence: CASLRGERGLHYNEQFF.

This clonotype has more than one count but fewer than ten. V usage is TRBV18 and J usage is TRBJ2-2; maybe TRBD1 (6 bases). Between the trimmed V and J ends, which lost 5 bases and 3 bases, there was a span of 13 bases. The germline CDR1 and CDR2 sequences are KGHSH and LQKENI. The CDR3 has 15 residues. The CDR3: CASSAGDSDTGELFF. In DNA form, the CDR3 reads TGTGCCAGCTCAGCAGGGGATTCAGACACCGGGGAGCTGTTTTTT.

This clonotype was seen ten or more times. This chain connects TRBV12-3 or TRBV12-4 to TRBJ2-5, with a tentative D call TRBD1 (6 bases). The CDR3 is 14 residues long. The germline V and J ends were trimmed by 4 bases and 5 bases, with 14 bases remaining between them. CDR3: CASSSPQGMETQYF. Written as DNA, the CDR3 is TGTGCCAGCAGTTCCCCTCAGGGGATGGAGACCCAGTACTTC.

Many counts were recorded for this clonotype. The chain recombines TRBV6-2 or TRBV6-3 with TRBJ1-5; the D gene is possibly TRBD1 (6 bases). V was cut by 8 bases and J by 4 bases, with 15 bases left in between. Per germline, CDR1 MNHEY and CDR2 SVGEGT. The CDR3 has 14 amino acids. The CDR3 DNA reads TGTGCCAGCGAGGGGGGCCCTAGGAATCAGCCCCAGCATTTT. It translates to CASEGGPRNQPQHF.

This clonotype was detected a few times. V is TRBV25-1 and J is TRBJ1-4; possibly TRBD1 for D (6 bases). In germline, CDR1 is MGHDK, CDR2 SYGVNS. The CDR3 covers 14 residues. V dropped 3 bases and J dropped 5 bases, with 10 bases sitting between them. As DNA, the CDR3 is TGTGCCAGCAGTGACGGCAGGGGAAATGAAAAACTGTTTTTT. Translation gives CASSDGRGNEKLFF. The whole variable domain, filled in from reference TRBV25-1 and TRBJ1-4, reads EADIYQTPRYLVIGTGKKITLECSQTMGHDKMYWYQQDPGMELHLIHYSYGVNSTEKGDLSSESTVSRIRTEHFPLTLESARPSHTSQYLCASSDGRGNEKLFFGSGTQLSVL.

This clonotype was counted many times. At one of its ends the junction is not consistent with the germline gene, which may arise from a read error. V usage is TRBV7-2 and J usage is TRBJ2-7; weak D call: TRBD2 (6 bases). This CDR3 is 11 amino acids long. Per germline, CDR1 SGHTA and CDR2 FQGNSA. The CDR3 region has the DNA TGCCCGGAGGGCCCTGTTGACGAGCAGTACTTC. Its translation is CPEGPVDEQYF.

A note on this clonotype: This may stem from a read error, because a much larger clone lies one nucleotide away. This chain links TRBV10-3 with TRBJ2-7, with TRBD1 matching 9 bases. There are 14 residues in the CDR3. The germline CDR1 and CDR2 sequences are ENHRY and SYGVKD. As DNA, the CDR3 is TGTGACATCAGTTTGGACAGGGGCACCTACGAGCAGTACTTC. It yields the protein CDISLDRGTYEQYF.

This clonotype was picked up many times. The rearrangement links TRBV28 to TRBJ1-1, with D possibly matching TRBD1 (5 bases). The germline CDR1 and CDR2 sequences are MDHEN and SYDVKM. The CDR3 is 16 amino acids. V lost 2 bases and J 2 bases, leaving 15 bases between the germline ends. The chain's CDR3 is CASSLRRGRVNTEAFF. The CDR3 DNA is TGTGCCAGCAGTTTAAGACGGGGACGAGTCAACACTGAAGCTTTCTTT.

In this sample, this clonotype turned up many times. V is TRBV7-2 and J is TRBJ2-7, with 7 bases lining up with TRBD1. V shed 5 bases and J 3 bases; nucleotides not matched to a gene: 7. The CDR3 runs 14 residues. Germline values: CDR1 SGHTA, CDR2 FQGNSA. CDR3 region: CASSVQGVRYEQYF. CDR3 bases: TGTGCCAGCAGCGTCCAGGGGGTTCGCTACGAGCAGTACTTC.

This clonotype was observed many times. This chain uses TRBV10-3 with TRBJ1-4; no clear D gene. Germline loops: CDR1 ENHRY, CDR2 SYGVKD. V was trimmed by 3 bases and J by 5 bases, leaving 4 bases between them. The CDR3 is 12 amino acids. The CDR3 DNA reads TGTGCCATCAGTGATGGCAATGAAAAACTGTTTTTT. This encodes CAISDGNEKLFF.

This clonotype was counted ten times or more. This chain links TRBV5-1 with TRBJ2-2, with D uncertain. Germline V gene lookup returns CDR1 SGHRS and CDR2 YFSETQ. V was pared by 0 bases and J by 4 bases, with 7 bases between. There are 14 residues in the CDR3. Written as DNA, the CDR3 is TGCGCCAGCAGCTTGGGACTCGGCACCGGGGAGCTGTTTTTT. Translated, it gives CASSLGLGTGELFF. The full variable domain, completed using reference TRBV5-1 and TRBJ2-2, is KAGVTQTPRYLIKTRGQQVTLSCSPISGHRSVSWYQQTPGQGLQFLFEYFSETQRNKGNFPGRFSGRQFSNSRSEMNVSTLELGDSALYLCASSLGLGTGELFFGEGSRLTVL.

This clonotype showed up many times. The chain is built from TRBV12-3 or TRBV12-4 and TRBJ1-5, with 8 positions matching TRBD1. The CDR3 is 15 residues long. V lost 5 bases and J lost 4; bases outside the gene matches: 7. CDR3 coding DNA: TGTGCCAGCAGTCCTGACAGGGGTCTAAATCAGCCCCAGCATTTT. It encodes CASSPDRGLNQPQHF.

This clonotype was detected many times. The gene calls are TRBV7-8 and TRBJ2-5; TRBD1 agrees at 7 bases. Trimming took 8 bases from V and 3 from J; bases not matched to a gene: 6. Germline V lookup: CDR1 SGHVS, CDR2 FQNEAQ. The CDR3 runs to 13 residues. The CDR3, as DNA: TGTGCCAGCCACAGGGGTACTAAAGAGACCCAGTACTTC. Translating it yields CASHRGTKETQYF.

This clonotype was observed many times. The chain uses TRBV7-2 and TRBJ1-5; tentatively, D is TRBD1 (5 bases). The CDR3 extends over 15 amino acids. The germline gives CDR1 SGHTA, CDR2 FQGNSA. The V end was cut by 5 bases, the J end by 5 bases, with 16 bases between. Here the CDR3 DNA reads TGTGCCAGCAGCCCCGGTGACAGAGTAGATCAGCCCCAGCATTTT. It specifies CASSPGDRVDQPQHF. The full variable domain, completed using reference TRBV7-2 and TRBJ1-5, is GAGVSQSPSNKVTEKGKDVELRCDPISGHTALYWYRQSLGQGLEFLIYFQGNSAPDKSGLPSDRFSAERTGGSVSTLTIQRTQQEDSAVYLCASSPGDRVDQPQHFGDGTRLSIL.

This clonotype was observed many times. The chain joins TRBV11-2 to TRBJ2-1, with TRBD2 matching over 10 bases. With 5 bases clipped from V and 7 bases from J, the junction kept 5 bases outside the gene matches. The CDR3 runs to 14 residues. Per germline, CDR1 SGHAT and CDR2 FQNNGV. The CDR3 nucleotides are TGTGCCAGCAGCCCCCGACTAGCGGGTAATGAGCAGTTCTTC. This translates into CASSPRLAGNEQFF.

This rearrangement joins TRBV20-1 to TRBJ2-7; no firm D call. V was shortened by 3 bases and J by 2 bases, with 11 bases between the two germline ends. This CDR3 is 13 amino acids long. Looked up from germline, CDR1 is DFQATT and CDR2 is SNEGSKA (reference sequence). DNA of the CDR3: TGCAGTGCTAGGGCAGAACTTACCTACGAGCAGTACTTC. It yields the protein CSARAELTYEQYF.

This clonotype was found many times. The CDR3 DNA reads TGTGCCAGCAGCTTAGTCACAGGCACCGGGGAGCTGTTTTTT. This encodes CASSLVTGTGELFF. The chain combines TRBV7-2 with TRBJ2-2, with D maybe TRBD1 (5 bases). Trimming shortened V by 1 base and J by 4 bases, and 7 bases separated the two germline ends. The CDR3 contains 14 residues. Germline CDR1 and CDR2: SGHTA and FQGNSA.